These 23 T cell receptor beta chains share one sample of origin, sequenced in a study of blood T cell repertoires in COVID-19. Method: immunoSEQ multiplex PCR; TCRdb's copy keeps in-frame clones and lacks some. The sample has approximately 110,000 clones, around four fifths seen once; the top ten hold under 0.85%. The material sequenced was peripheral blood. The receptor source for this set is a woman in her sixties or seventies with acute or convalescent COVID-19.

This chain joins TRBV7-3 and TRBJ2-7, with D possibly TRBD1 on 5 matching bases. The CDR3 runs 16 residues. The germline V gene has CDR1 SGHTA and CDR2 FQGTGA. Trimming removed 3 bases at V and 0 bases at J, with 15 bases between. The DNA of the CDR3 is TGTGCCAGCAGCTTTGAGGATGACAGACACTCCTACGAGCAGTACTTC. Translating it yields CASSFEDDRHSYEQYF.

The chain has TRBV4-1 and TRBJ1-5, with 7 bases aligning to TRBD1. V lost 2 bases and J lost 7; bases outside the gene matches: 8. The CDR3 consists of 15 residues. Germline CDR1 is MGHRA and CDR2 is YSYEKL. CDR3 sequence: CASSQQGGFGQPQHF. In DNA form, the CDR3 reads TGCGCCAGCAGCCAACAAGGGGGCTTCGGACAGCCCCAGCATTTT.

The V call is TRBV5-1, the J call TRBJ2-3; 7 bases align to TRBD2. The CDR3 loop spans 16 amino acids. Looked up from germline, CDR1 is SGHRS and CDR2 is YFSETQ. The V segment lost 4 bases and the J segment 1 base; nucleotides outside the gene matches: 9. The CDR3 DNA follows: TGCGCCAGCAGCCCGGAGGGCGGGGGACGCACAGATACGCAGTATTTT. Amino acids: CASSPEGGGRTDTQYF. Full variable domain (outside the CDR3, taken from reference TRBV5-1 and TRBJ2-3): KAGVTQTPRYLIKTRGQQVTLSCSPISGHRSVSWYQQTPGQGLQFLFEYFSETQRNKGNFPGRFSGRQFSNSRSEMNVSTLELGDSALYLCASSPEGGGRTDTQYFGPGTRLTVL.

This chain connects TRBV10-3 to TRBJ2-2, with TRBD1 as a possible D gene (5 bases). V gave up 2 bases and J gave up 2 bases, with 12 bases separating them. This CDR3 has 16 amino acids. Germline loops: CDR1 ENHRY, CDR2 SYGVKD. The DNA for the CDR3 is TGTGCCATCAGTGAGGCTGGCAGGGTCAACACCGGGGAGCTGTTTTTT. Amino acids: CAISEAGRVNTGELFF.

This clone appeared once. The rearrangement uses TRBV9 and TRBJ2-5; possibly TRBD2 for D (6 bases). CDR3 length equals 14 residues. The germline V gene encodes CDR1 SGDLS and CDR2 YYNGEE. The ends were cut back, 0 bases at V and 1 base at J, with 7 bases in the middle. The CDR3 spells CASSVGRAQETQYF. The CDR3 DNA sequence: TGTGCCAGCAGCGTAGGGAGGGCCCAAGAGACCCAGTACTTC.

The gene calls are TRBV24-1 and TRBJ1-2; D unresolved. The length of the CDR3 is 14 residues. Trimming stripped 6 bases from V and 1 base from J, with 11 bases between. Germline V lookup: CDR1 KGHDR, CDR2 SFDVKD. For the CDR3, the DNA is TGTGCCACCAGTCCGTCCGCGGTTAACTATGGCTACACCTTC. Residues: CATSPSAVNYGYTF.

This chain joins TRBV29-1 and TRBJ2-1; possibly TRBD2 for D (6 bases). Germline assignment: CDR1 SQVTM and CDR2 ANQGSEA. The CDR3 is 10 amino acids. The CDR3 loop is CGGYYNEQFF. CDR3 sequence (DNA): TGCGGGGGGTACTACAATGAGCAGTTCTTC.

This clone has a handful of counts. For the CDR3, the DNA is TGCGCCTCCGGACGGGGGGCGGCTAACTATGGCTACACCTTC. It translates to CASGRGAANYGYTF. The chain carries TRBV5-1 and TRBJ1-2, with D perhaps TRBD1 (6 bases). The CDR3 spans 14 residues. CDR1 is SGHRS and CDR2 is YFSETQ in the germline V gene. V was trimmed by 10 bases and J by 0 bases, leaving 16 bases between them. Full variable domain (rest looked up from reference TRBV5-1 and TRBJ1-2): KAGVTQTPRYLIKTRGQQVTLSCSPISGHRSVSWYQQTPGQGLQFLFEYFSETQRNKGNFPGRFSGRQFSNSRSEMNVSTLELGDSALYLCASGRGAANYGYTFGSGTRLTVV.

The V gene is TRBV4-2, the J gene TRBJ2-3, with D maybe TRBD2 (5 bases). V lost 0 bases, J lost 2 bases, and 6 bases lay in between. This CDR3 has 14 amino acids. Per the germline V gene, CDR1 is LGHNA and CDR2 is YNFKEQ. The CDR3 nucleotides read TGTGCCAGCAGCCAAGATCTAGCCACAGATACGCAGTATTTT. It yields the protein CASSQDLATDTQYF.

This clone was seen only a few times. In DNA form, the CDR3 reads TGTGCCAGCAGCTTAGAAGGAGGGAGGGAGCAGTACTTC. It is translated as CASSLEGGREQYF. The J gene is TRBJ2-7, the V gene TRBV7-6; possibly TRBD2 for D (6 bases). V lost 1 base, J lost 7 bases, and 11 bases lay in between. The CDR3 is 13 residues long. CDR1 SGHVS and CDR2 FNYEAQ come from the germline V gene.

The chain carries TRBV5-1 and TRBJ2-5, with a tentative D call TRBD2 (5 bases). CDR1 is SGHRS, CDR2 YFSETQ, per germline. This CDR3 has 14 amino acids. With 7 bases removed from V and 1 base from J, the gap between germline ends came to 14 bases. The CDR3 coding sequence is TGCGCCAGCGCTACGGCGGGCCTCCAAGAGACCCAGTACTTC. It specifies CASATAGLQETQYF.

The rearrangement joins TRBV7-9 to TRBJ1-1; a weak D match, TRBD1 (5 bases). V was cut by 5 bases and J by 1 base, with 14 bases left in between. Germline V gene sequence: CDR1 SEHNR, CDR2 FQNEAQ (reference sequence). The CDR3 spans 15 residues. The CDR3: CASSHRGAWNTEAFF. Here the CDR3 DNA reads TGTGCCAGCAGCCATAGGGGCGCGTGGAACACTGAAGCTTTCTTT.

This chain connects TRBV4-2 to TRBJ1-1; possibly TRBD1 for D (5 bases). CDR1 and CDR2 (germline): LGHNA, YNFKEQ. CDR3 length: 19 residues. V gave up 0 bases and J gave up 2 bases, with 22 bases separating them. The CDR3, as DNA: TGTGCCAGCAGCCAAGACTCGGGATCGAGCGCCGGGGGAAACACTGAAGCTTTCTTT. Protein: CASSQDSGSSAGGNTEAFF.

Only one count was recorded for this clone. The chain recombines TRBV5-1 with TRBJ1-4, with TRBD1 matching 8 bases. This CDR3 has 16 residues. V lost 0 bases and J lost 5; bases outside the gene matches: 6. CDR1 and CDR2 (germline): SGHRS, YFSETQ. In DNA form, the CDR3 reads TGCGCCAGCAGCTTGGCCGGGCAGGGGGCGAATGAAAAACTGTTTTTT. Translating it yields CASSLAGQGANEKLFF.

The V call is TRBV11-3, the J call TRBJ2-7; TRBD1 aligns across 7 bases. With 6 bases clipped from V and 4 bases from J, the junction kept 9 bases outside the gene matches. This CDR3 has 14 residues. The germline gives CDR1 SGHNT, CDR2 YENEEA. The CDR3 DNA is TGTGCCAGCAGTCCGACCGGGACAGTTTACGAGCAGTACTTC. This gives the protein CASSPTGTVYEQYF.

A note on this clone: Within the sample, other DNA sequences also encode this same CDR3. The rearrangement uses TRBV5-1 and TRBJ2-3; TRBD1 matches 7 bases. Trimming removed 0 bases from V and 3 bases from J; junction bases left unmatched: 4. The CDR3 sequence is 15 residues long. CDR1 and CDR2 (germline): SGHRS, YFSETQ. The CDR3 spells CASSLEAGGTDTQYF. The DNA of the CDR3 is TGCGCCAGCAGCTTGGAAGCAGGGGGAACAGATACGCAGTATTTT.

The chain is built from TRBV7-2 and TRBJ2-3; D may be TRBD1 (5 bases). Deletions cut 5 bases from V and 3 bases from J, with 18 bases between. CDR1 and CDR2 from the germline V gene are SGHTA and FQGNSA. The CDR3 extends over 16 amino acids. The CDR3, as DNA: TGTGCCAGCAGCGTCATAAGGACACGGAATACAGATACGCAGTATTTT. It yields the protein CASSVIRTRNTDTQYF.

The chain links TRBV7-8 to TRBJ1-2, with 7 bases aligning to TRBD1. Germline CDR1 reads SGHVS; CDR2 reads FQNEAQ. There are 14 residues in the CDR3. J was trimmed by 3 bases and V by 0 bases; bases with no gene match: 1. In DNA form, the CDR3 reads TGTGCCAGCAGCTTAGCAGGGGGCGACTATGGCTACACCTTC. Translating it yields CASSLAGGDYGYTF. Full variable domain (remainder filled in from reference TRBV7-8 and TRBJ1-2): GAGVSQSPRYKVAKRGQDVALRCDPISGHVSLFWYQQALGQGPEFLTYFQNEAQLDKSGLPSDRFFAERPEGSVSTLKIQRTQQEDSAVYLCASSLAGGDYGYTFGSGTRLTVV.

This clone was recorded only once. The chain joins TRBV5-6 to TRBJ2-3, with D possibly matching TRBD1 (6 bases). The germline V and J ends were trimmed by 2 bases and 5 bases, with 12 bases remaining between them. The CDR3 sequence is 14 residues long. Germline lookup yields CDR1 SGHDT and CDR2 YYEEEE. The CDR3 loop is CASSFIAGVDTQYF. In DNA, the CDR3 is TGTGCCAGCAGCTTTATAGCAGGGGTAGATACGCAGTATTTT. The variable domain in full, with the rest retrieved from reference TRBV5-6 and TRBJ2-3, is DAGVTQSPTHLIKTRGQQVTLRCSPKSGHDTVSWYQQALGQGPQFIFQYYEEEERQRGNFPDRFSGHQFPNYSSELNVNALLLGDSALYLCASSFIAGVDTQYFGPGTRLTVL.

V is TRBV27 and J is TRBJ2-2; 11 positions agree with TRBD2. The junction had 4 bases not matched to a gene; V was cut back by 3 bases and J by 4 bases. The CDR3 is made up of 16 amino acids. The germline gives CDR1 MNHEY, CDR2 SMNVEV (reference sequence). CDR3 in amino acids: CASSFTSGRATGELFF. The CDR3 nucleotides read TGTGCCAGCAGTTTTACTAGCGGGAGAGCCACCGGGGAGCTGTTTTTT.

This clone was detected a few times. The J gene is TRBJ1-4, the V gene TRBV7-8; 11 bases agree with TRBD1. This CDR3 spans 18 amino acids. Looked up from germline, CDR1 is SGHVS and CDR2 is FQNEAQ. The V gene end was trimmed by 5 bases and the J gene end by 4 bases; junction bases not matched to a gene: 12. The CDR3 nucleotides are TGTGCCAGCAGCACGGGACAGGGGGATTCTCATGATAATGAAAAACTGTTTTTT. Translation gives CASSTGQGDSHDNEKLFF. The whole variable domain, filled in from reference TRBV7-8 and TRBJ1-4, reads GAGVSQSPRYKVAKRGQDVALRCDPISGHVSLFWYQQALGQGPEFLTYFQNEAQLDKSGLPSDRFFAERPEGSVSTLKIQRTQQEDSAVYLCASSTGQGDSHDNEKLFFGSGTQLSVL.

The rearrangement links TRBV20-1 to TRBJ2-5, with unresolved D. The CDR3 totals 13 residues. V was clipped by 3 bases and J by 4 bases, with 12 bases between them. Germline V gene data show CDR1 as DFQATT and CDR2 as SNEGSKA (reference sequence). CDR3 nucleotides: TGCAGTGCTAGTCCATCGGAGCGAGAGACCCAGTACTTC. It yields the protein CSASPSERETQYF.

The chain joins TRBV12-3 or TRBV12-4 to TRBJ2-7, with a possible D match to TRBD2 (5 bases). Trimming took 5 bases from V and 6 from J, leaving 14 bases between them. CDR3 length equals 13 residues. This CDR3 is CASSPGTTSEQYF. Written as DNA, the CDR3 is TGTGCCAGCAGTCCGGGAACCACGTCCGAGCAGTACTTC.